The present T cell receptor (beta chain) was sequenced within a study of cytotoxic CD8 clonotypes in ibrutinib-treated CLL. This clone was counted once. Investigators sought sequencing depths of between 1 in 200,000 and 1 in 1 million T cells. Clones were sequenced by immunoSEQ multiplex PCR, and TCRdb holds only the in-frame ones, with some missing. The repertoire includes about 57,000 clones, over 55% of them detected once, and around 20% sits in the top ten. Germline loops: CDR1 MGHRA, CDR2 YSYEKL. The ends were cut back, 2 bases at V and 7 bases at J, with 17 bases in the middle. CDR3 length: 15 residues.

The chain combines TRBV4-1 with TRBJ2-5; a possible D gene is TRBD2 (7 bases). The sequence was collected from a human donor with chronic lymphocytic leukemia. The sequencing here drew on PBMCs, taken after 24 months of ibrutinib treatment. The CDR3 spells CASSQITQGGGTQYF. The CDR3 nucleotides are TGCGCCAGCAGCCAAATTACACAGGGCGGGGGGACCCAGTACTTC.